This T cell receptor (beta chain) was identified during a study of shared clonotypes between healthy human individuals (dated by TCRdb to about 2020). A note on the overall study: The cohort included three men and a couple of women between 18 and 49 years of age. Per donor, three plates each were used for CD4 naive and CD4 memory, two for CD8 naive, and one for CD8 memory. The study deeply sequenced blood TCR repertoires of about 5 healthy adults to estimate repertoire size and the extent of clonotype sharing between individuals. To increase sequencing depth and limit assay-specific biases, TCR repertoire library preparation and sequencing were carried out by different laboratories using diverse techniques. Leukapheresis yielded between about 0.94 and 8.9 billion PBMCs per donor.

Donors were healthy HIV-negative adults with no recently reported acute infections or vaccinations. All donors were Caucasian adults living in Nashville, Tennessee, USA. CD4+ T cells were enriched through magnetic negative selection, after which naive cells were positively selected on CD45RA and the remaining negative fraction served as the memory subset. After blood collection by leukapheresis, PBMCs were isolated using Ficoll-Histopaque density gradient centrifugation and then cryopreserved in the vapor phase of liquid nitrogen. Analytical flow cytometry was used to check the purity and quantity of every magnetically sorted T cell population. From each sorted fraction, genomic DNA was isolated and quantified by UV absorbance on a Nanodrop 2000c. Using the deep immunoSEQ assay, TCR CDR3 regions were amplified from genomic DNA by multiplex PCR. Genomic DNA extracted from each cell subset was distributed evenly over all wells of several immunoSEQ 96-well plates, and each plate served as one replicate. For sorted subsets, each replicate PCR was loaded with approximately 190 ng genomic DNA, equivalent to about 33,000 T cell genomes. Purified libraries were quantified with a Qubit 3.0 fluorometer, sized on a Bioanalyzer 2100, and re-quantified with the KAPA Library Quantification kit. Every immunoSEQ 96-well plate was sequenced on a separate single-read 150-cycle Illumina NextSeq 550 flow cell. Regarding the original processing steps: Because only junctional sequences without quality scores were contained in the immunoSEQ output, filtering matching that applied to full-length reads could not be performed. Sequences were annotated with PyIR, a Python wrapper for IgBLAST v1.9, using IMGT germline references to assign V/J genes and CDR3. Reads were filtered out if the reads had weak V/J assignments (E-value above 1e-6), no CDR3, stop codons, out-of-frame junctions, or ambiguous translated residues. V3J clonotypes were defined as sequences sharing the same inferred V gene, J gene, and CDR3 amino acid sequence. Percentage overlap between repertoires was calculated by dividing the number of shared unique clonotypes by the size of the smaller repertoire. Repertoire richness was assessed with RTK rarefaction, the Chao1 estimator, and Recon v2.1 estimates of unobserved clonotypes. OLGA was used to compute generation probabilities for all TCRbeta clonotypes that the gDNA method yielded from a handful of donors. TCRdb retrieved this table from immuneACCESS and kept in-frame rearrangements only. Not all clones are present; in checked studies, unresolved V genes account for under half, and no reason is known for the remainder. V, J and clone size reflect that table, while D and trimming were determined from the DNA. The sample profile shows approximately 1.4 million clones; 98% of them were found once. About 0.4% of the sample comes from the top ten.

V ends up 3 bases short and J 3 bases short, with an unmatched junction base count of 4. The CDR3 starts with the cysteine, ends with the phenylalanine, and has 15 residues. Solely the CDR3 DNA is kept, with 45 bases framed from the first base. According to the germline V gene, CDR1 reads MDHEN and CDR2 reads SYDVKM. Comment on this clone: This clone's antigen is unknown. Within one base of it there is no much larger clone, and no base qualities were kept.

General findings and caveats noted by the study authors: Naive subsets generally had larger estimated clonotype richness than memory subsets. Incomplete sequencing was indicated by rarefaction of sorted-subset datasets, despite the large sequencing depth. Higher generation probabilities were observed for clonotypes shared by all four sorted-subset donors than for non-shared clonotypes. Sampling was restricted to blood, and TCR repertoires in tissue are likely to differ from TCR repertoires in blood. Pairwise subsampling indicated that sequencing depth was expected to affect the degree of clonotype sharing among donors. The small number of donors limited the genetic and exposure-history diversity represented. When four donors were compared, the shared fraction of clonotypes was around 5% for naive CD4, about 4% for naive CD8, roughly 2.3% for memory CD4, and under 0.5% for memory CD8.

This sequence originates from a young man in good health. What was sequenced was naive CD4+ T cells sorted from blood. The cell subset or site label on this specimen signifies: CD45RA+ positively selected. Here the chain combines TRBV28 and TRBJ1-5, with TRBD1 identical over 8 junction bases. The DNA sequence is given as TGTGCCAGCAGTTTCCCCAGGGGGCCCAATCAGCCCCAGCATTTT. Translation gives CASSFPRGPNQPQHF.